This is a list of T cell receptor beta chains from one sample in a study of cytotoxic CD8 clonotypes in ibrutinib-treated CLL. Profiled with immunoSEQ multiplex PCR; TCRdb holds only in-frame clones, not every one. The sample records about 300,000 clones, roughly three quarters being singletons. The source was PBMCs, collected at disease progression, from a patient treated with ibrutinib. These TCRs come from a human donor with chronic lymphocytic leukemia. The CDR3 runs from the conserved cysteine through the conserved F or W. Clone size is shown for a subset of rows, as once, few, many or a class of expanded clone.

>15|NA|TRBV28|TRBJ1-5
CASSFDGSSNQPQHF
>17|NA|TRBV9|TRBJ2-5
CASSVRSGGARQETQYF
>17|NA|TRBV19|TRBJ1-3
CASSIEEGRLSGNTIYF
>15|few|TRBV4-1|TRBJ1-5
CASSQAPGTVQPQHF
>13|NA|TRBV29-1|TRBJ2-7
CSVFTGKPYEQYF
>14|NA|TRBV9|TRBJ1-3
CASSALSSGNTIYF
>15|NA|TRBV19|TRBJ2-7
CASSRGLDGFYEQYF
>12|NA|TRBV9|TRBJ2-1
CASSVVENEQFF
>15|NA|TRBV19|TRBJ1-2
CASSPSGGEVYGYTF
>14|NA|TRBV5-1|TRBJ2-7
CASSPARGLYEQYF
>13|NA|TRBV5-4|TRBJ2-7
CASHVSGVYEQYF
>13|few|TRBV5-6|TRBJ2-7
CASSLDYSYEQYF
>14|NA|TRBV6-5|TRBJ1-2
CASRRGWRNYGYTF
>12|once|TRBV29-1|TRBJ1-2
CSVGGNNYGYTF
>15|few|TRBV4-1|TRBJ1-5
CASSQEGGRNQPQHF
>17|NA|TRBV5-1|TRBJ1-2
CASSHRATGQGSYGYTF
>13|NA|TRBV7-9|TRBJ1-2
CASSLYEGRGYTF
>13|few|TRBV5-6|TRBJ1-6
CASSSPNNSPLHF
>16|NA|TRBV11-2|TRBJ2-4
CASSYGLAGRGDIQYF
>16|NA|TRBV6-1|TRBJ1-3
CASSEWGPISGNTIYF
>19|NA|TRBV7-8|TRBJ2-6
CASSFRSGQLISGANVLTF
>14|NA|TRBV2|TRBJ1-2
CASSEGGQGHGYTF
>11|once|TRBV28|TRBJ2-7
CATDSAYEQYF
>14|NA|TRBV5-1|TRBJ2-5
CASSRRHEKETQYF
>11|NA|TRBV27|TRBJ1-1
CASSSSGWAFF
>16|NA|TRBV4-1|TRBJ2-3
CASSQDLGTAVPTQYF
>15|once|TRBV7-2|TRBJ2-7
CASSLALAGSGEQYF
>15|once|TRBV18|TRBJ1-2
CASSPPGGGGNGYTF
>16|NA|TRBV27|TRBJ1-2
CASSTTQQGAIYGYTF
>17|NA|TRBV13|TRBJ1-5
CASSKRATGNSNQPQHF
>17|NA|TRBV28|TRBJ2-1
CASSSLTGGESYNEQFF
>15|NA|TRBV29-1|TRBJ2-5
CSVGLAGLQAETQYF
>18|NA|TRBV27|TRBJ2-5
CASSPGTPGGGYEETQYF
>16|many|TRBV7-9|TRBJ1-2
CASSLAVGQSNYGYTF
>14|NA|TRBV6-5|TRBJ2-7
CASSYGSGVDEQYF